The source of this T cell receptor beta chain is a study of T cell repertoires in cytomegalovirus infection. Using its own MiXCR run on the reads, TCRdb lists one record per CDR3 protein. The table shows fewer than 200,000 distinct CDR3 sequences, with roughly 9.8% occurring only once. The germline CDR1 and CDR2 sequences are LGHNA and YSLEER. The junction had 10 bases not matched to a gene; V was cut back by 2 bases and J by 7 bases. This CDR3 is 16 amino acids long. This clonotype was sampled from a human donor in good health (CMV status not recorded). Some clones in this sample may be carry-over from other donors' samples. The chain combines TRBV4-3 with TRBJ1-2; 10 bases fit TRBD1. Sequences were obtained from PBMCs. The CDR3 nucleotides read TGCGCCAGCAGCCAACAGCAAGGGACAGGGGTCGGTGGCTACACCTTC. This translates into CASSQQQGTGVGGYTF.